The TCR beta chain under discussion was sequenced for a study of CD8+ T cells in alopecia areata. Peripheral blood and lesional scalp punch biopsies came from alopecia areata patients. Note on this clone: The antigen is unknown.

Study-level points and caveats: Lesional scalp exceeded normal scalp in clonality, especially in alopecia totalis/universalis.

RNA was extracted and reverse transcribed into cDNA as the sequencing template. Here immunoSEQ multiplex PCR was the method, and the copy in TCRdb shows in-frame clones only, minus some. Of 50,000 to 70,000 clones in the sample, about 44% are singletons; the top ten hold roughly 51%. The source is a human donor with alopecia areata. The material sequenced was NKG2D-low CD8+ T cells sorted from blood.

Here the CDR3 DNA reads TGCGCCAGCAGCTTGGGCGGGGTGGAGCAGTACTTC. It encodes CASSLGGVEQYF. The chain uses TRBV5-1 and TRBJ2-7, with D perhaps matching TRBD2 (6 bases). V shed 0 bases and J shed 7 bases, with 8 bases lying between them. The CDR3 has 12 residues. The germline V gene has CDR1 SGHRS and CDR2 YFSETQ.